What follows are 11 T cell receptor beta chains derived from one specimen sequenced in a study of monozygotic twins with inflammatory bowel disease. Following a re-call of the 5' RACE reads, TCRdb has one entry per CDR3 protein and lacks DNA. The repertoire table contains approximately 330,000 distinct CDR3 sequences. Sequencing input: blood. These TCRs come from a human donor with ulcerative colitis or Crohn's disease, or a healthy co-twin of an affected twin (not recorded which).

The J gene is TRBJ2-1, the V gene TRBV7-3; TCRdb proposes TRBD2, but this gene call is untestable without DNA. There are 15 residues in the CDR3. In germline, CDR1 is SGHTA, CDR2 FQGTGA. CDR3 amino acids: CASSLLGPRADEQFF.

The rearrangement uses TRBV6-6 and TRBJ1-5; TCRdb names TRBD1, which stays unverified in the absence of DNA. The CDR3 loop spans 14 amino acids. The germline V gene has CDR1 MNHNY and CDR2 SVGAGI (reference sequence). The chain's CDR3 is CASAPGVSNQPQHF.

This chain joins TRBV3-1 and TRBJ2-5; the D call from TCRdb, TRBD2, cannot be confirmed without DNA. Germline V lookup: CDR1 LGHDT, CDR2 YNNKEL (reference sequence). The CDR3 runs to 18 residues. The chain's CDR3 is CASSQAGTSGTWKETQYF.

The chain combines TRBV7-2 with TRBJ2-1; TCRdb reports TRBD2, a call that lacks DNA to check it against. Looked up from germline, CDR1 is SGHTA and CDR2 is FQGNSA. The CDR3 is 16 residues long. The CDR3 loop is CASSLSSSGGLGEQFF.

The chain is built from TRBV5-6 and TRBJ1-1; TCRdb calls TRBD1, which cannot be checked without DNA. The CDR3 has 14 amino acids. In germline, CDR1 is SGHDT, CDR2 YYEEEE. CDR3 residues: CASSFGWGDTEAFF.

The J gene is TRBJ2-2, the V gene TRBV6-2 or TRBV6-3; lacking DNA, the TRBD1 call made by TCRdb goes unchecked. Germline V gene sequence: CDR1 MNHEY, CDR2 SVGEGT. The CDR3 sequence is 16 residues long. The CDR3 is CASSGRRLANTGELFF.

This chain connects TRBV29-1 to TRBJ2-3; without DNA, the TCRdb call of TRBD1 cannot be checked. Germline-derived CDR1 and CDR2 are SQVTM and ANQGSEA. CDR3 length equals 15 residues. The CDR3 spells CSVEPTDRREDTQYF.

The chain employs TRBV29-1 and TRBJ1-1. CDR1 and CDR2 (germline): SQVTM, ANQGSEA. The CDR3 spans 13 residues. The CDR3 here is CSVGSGPWAEAFF.

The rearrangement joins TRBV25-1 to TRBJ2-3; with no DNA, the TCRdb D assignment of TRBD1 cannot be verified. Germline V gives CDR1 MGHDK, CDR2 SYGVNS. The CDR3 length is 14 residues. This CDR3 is CASSVRVDTDTQYF.

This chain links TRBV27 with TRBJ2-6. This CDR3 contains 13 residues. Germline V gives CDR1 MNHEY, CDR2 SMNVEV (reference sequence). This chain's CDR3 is CASSASGANVLTF.

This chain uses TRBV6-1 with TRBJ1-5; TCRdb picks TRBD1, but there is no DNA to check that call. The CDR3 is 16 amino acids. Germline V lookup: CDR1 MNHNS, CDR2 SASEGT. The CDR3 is CASSQGQSSSNQPQHF.